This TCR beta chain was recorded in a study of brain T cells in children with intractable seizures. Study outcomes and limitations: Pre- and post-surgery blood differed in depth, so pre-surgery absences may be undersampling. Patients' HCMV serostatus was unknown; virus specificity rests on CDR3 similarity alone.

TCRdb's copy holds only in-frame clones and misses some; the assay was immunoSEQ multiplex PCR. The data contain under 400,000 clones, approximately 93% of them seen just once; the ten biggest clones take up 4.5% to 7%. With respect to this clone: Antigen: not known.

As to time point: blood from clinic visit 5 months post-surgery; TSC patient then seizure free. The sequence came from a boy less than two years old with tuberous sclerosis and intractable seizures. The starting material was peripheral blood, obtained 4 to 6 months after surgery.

DNA of the CDR3: TGTGCCAGCAGCTTAGTTGGCGGGACTAGCGGCGACAATGAGCAGTTCTTC. Translating it yields CASSLVGGTSGDNEQFF. The gene calls are TRBV7-2 and TRBJ2-1; 11 bases map to TRBD2. Looked up from germline, CDR1 is SGHTA and CDR2 is FQGNSA. This CDR3 has 17 residues. Unmatched junction bases numbered 7, after V lost 1 base and J lost 5 bases.